This paragraph covers one T cell receptor (beta chain) sequence. The antigen it recognizes is unknown. Per-base qualities were not stored, and no clone one base away is much larger. This entry comes from a study of T cell changes during pregnancy in multiple sclerosis (dated by TCRdb to between 2019 and 2020). In the study overall: Changes in the T cell repertoire over the course of pregnancy were examined in this study in women with multiple sclerosis.

Libraries were constructed by the immunoSEQ multiplex PCR assay. TCRdb retrieved this table from immuneACCESS and kept in-frame rearrangements only. Not all clones are present; in checked studies, unresolved V genes account for under half, and no reason is known for the remainder. The sample includes approximately 79,000 clones, with about 94% observed a single time. Of the sample, around 0.75% is held by the ten largest clones. Trimmed from V: 2 bases; trimmed from J: 3 bases; junction bases lacking a gene match: 7. Counted from cysteine to phenylalanine, this CDR3 has 15 amino acids. Kept here is only the CDR3 DNA, which spans 45 bases and is read in frame from base 1. For CDR1 and CDR2, the germline V gene lists MGHDK and SYGVNS.

The sample in question was peripheral blood, obtained in the second trimester of pregnancy. The TCR comes from a female donor in good health, enrolled as a control in a pregnancy study. The rearranged chain carries TRBV25-1 and TRBJ2-7; 7 bases in the middle match TRBD1. The DNA sequence is as follows: TGTGCCAGCAGTGAAAGGGACAGTGGAGTCTACGAGCAGTACTTC. Translated, this is CASSERDSGVYEQYF.